The clone carrying this T cell receptor (beta chain) was recorded once. The antigen is unknown. Its ends do not fully match the called genes, so a read error is possible. The entry originates in a study of T cell repertoires in cytomegalovirus infection. The CDR3 contains 15 residues. Germline V lookup: CDR1 MDHEN, CDR2 SYDVKM. TCRdb re-analysed the reads in MiXCR, keeping a single row per CDR3 protein. The data hold tens of thousands of distinct CDR3 sequences, with around 25% observed a single time. This sample comprised CD8+ T cells from cultured PBMCs, obtained from culture after CMV antigen stimulation. The TCR comes from a human donor in good health (CMV status not recorded). Some clones in this sample may be carry-over from other donors' samples. V usage is TRBV28 and J usage is TRBJ2-7; D tentatively reads TRBD1 or TRBD2 (5 bases each). The CDR3 region is CAISKAGTWAYEQYF. CDR3 in DNA: TGTGCCATCAGTAAAGCTGGGACGTGGGCCTACGAGCAGTACTTC.